The 13 T cell receptor beta chains below were found in one sample sequenced in a study of blood T cell repertoires in COVID-19. Sequencing used immunoSEQ multiplex PCR; TCRdb keeps in-frame clones, though not all of them. This sample carries hundreds of thousands of clones, approximately 85% of them seen once, and the ten largest clones take around 5%. Sequencing was done on a sample of peripheral blood. The receptors stem from a woman in her 70s with acute or convalescent COVID-19.

The chain recombines TRBV27 with TRBJ1-2, with D maybe TRBD1 (5 bases). Trimming cost V 8 bases and J 8 bases, with 15 bases left between them. CDR1 is MNHEY and CDR2 is SMNVEV in the germline V gene (reference sequence). The CDR3 is 12 residues long. CDR3 sequence reads: CASGPGGGGYTF. CDR3 DNA: TGTGCCAGCGGACCCGGGGGTGGCGGCTACACCTTC.

The rearrangement uses TRBV27 and TRBJ2-1; 8 nucleotides align to TRBD2. With 4 bases clipped from V and 2 bases from J, the junction kept 7 bases outside the gene matches. CDR3 length equals 16 residues. From germline, CDR1 is MNHEY and CDR2 SMNVEV (reference sequence). The CDR3 sequence is CASSSYGGATYNEQFF. The CDR3 nucleotides read TGTGCCAGCAGTTCCTACGGGGGGGCCACCTACAATGAGCAGTTCTTC.

This sequence joins TRBV6-1 and TRBJ2-3; D possibly corresponds to TRBD1 (5 bases). CDR1 is MNHNS and CDR2 is SASEGT in the germline V gene. The V gene lost 3 bases and the J gene lost 2 bases, with 18 bases spanning the gap. The CDR3 covers 17 residues. The CDR3 is CASSDSPGLKVTDTQYF. The CDR3 DNA follows: TGTGCCAGCAGTGATTCCCCAGGGCTCAAGGTCACAGATACGCAGTATTTT.

The V and J genes are TRBV7-2 and TRBJ2-7, with D unresolved. Between the trimmed V and J ends, which lost 2 bases and 3 bases, there was a span of 8 bases. This CDR3 contains 13 residues. CDR1 is SGHTA and CDR2 is FQGNSA in the germline V gene. The CDR3: CASSLRRLYEQYF. CDR3 sequence (DNA): TGTGCCAGCAGCTTAAGGCGGCTCTACGAGCAGTACTTC.

The rearrangement joins TRBV6-1 to TRBJ2-5; TRBD2 matches at 14 bases. The CDR3 contains 16 residues. With 3 bases clipped from V and 2 bases from J, the junction kept 2 bases outside the gene matches. CDR1 and CDR2 from the germline V gene are MNHNS and SASEGT. The CDR3: CASSEGLAGVQETQYF. The CDR3 coding sequence is TGTGCCAGCAGTGAGGGACTAGCGGGGGTACAAGAGACCCAGTACTTC.

The gene calls are TRBV6-5 and TRBJ1-5; no clear D gene. The V end lost 10 bases, the J end lost 3 bases, and 13 bases lay between the germline ends. The length of the CDR3 is 13 residues. The germline V gene has CDR1 MNHEY and CDR2 SVGAGI. The CDR3 DNA follows: TGTGCCACCCGAACGGGAAACAATCAGCCCCAGCATTTT. It codes for CATRTGNNQPQHF.

V usage is TRBV4-3 and J usage is TRBJ2-3; TRBD2 matches at 7 bases. The V segment lost 3 bases and the J segment 3 bases; nucleotides outside the gene matches: 3. The germline CDR1 and CDR2 sequences are LGHNA and YSLEER. The CDR3 has 14 amino acids. Here the CDR3 reads CASSQWGGTDTQYF. Written as DNA, the CDR3 is TGCGCCAGCAGCCAGTGGGGGGGTACAGATACGCAGTATTTT.

The rearrangement uses TRBV25-1 and TRBJ1-1, with D unclear. The CDR3 has 13 residues. Germline CDR1 and CDR2: MGHDK and SYGVNS. Trimming took 5 bases from V and 2 from J, leaving 9 bases between them. CDR3 nucleotides: TGTGCCAGCAGTCTCCAGATAAACACTGAAGCTTTCTTT. This translates into CASSLQINTEAFF.

This chain connects TRBV10-1 to TRBJ2-2, with a tentative D call TRBD2 (5 bases). The CDR3 spans 13 residues. Germline values: CDR1 WNHNN, CDR2 SYGVQD (reference sequence). Trimming stripped 4 bases from V and 9 bases from J, with 12 bases between. The CDR3 sequence: CASSANLARELFF. The CDR3 nucleotides are TGCGCCAGCAGTGCCAATCTAGCCCGGGAGCTGTTTTTT.

V gene TRBV7-2 combines with J gene TRBJ1-5; D remains ambiguous. This CDR3 has 14 amino acids. V was clipped by 3 bases and J by 2 bases, with 8 bases between them. Germline lookup yields CDR1 SGHTA and CDR2 FQGNSA. CDR3 in DNA: TGTGCCAGCAGCTTCTCAGCGGGCAATCAGCCCCAGCATTTT. Amino acids: CASSFSAGNQPQHF.

The V and J genes are TRBV20-1 and TRBJ1-2; no clear D. The V end lost 2 bases, the J end lost 4 bases, and 5 bases lay between the germline ends. Germline CDR1 is DFQATT and CDR2 is SNEGSKA (reference sequence). There are 11 residues in the CDR3. The CDR3 coding sequence is TGCAGTGCTAGATCCGGCTATGGCTACACCTTC. Its protein is CSARSGYGYTF.

The chain recombines TRBV6-2 or TRBV6-3 with TRBJ1-2; no firm D call. From germline, CDR1 is MNHEY and CDR2 SVGEGT. This CDR3 comprises 14 residues. With 2 bases removed from V and 2 bases from J, the gap between germline ends came to 9 bases. The CDR3 region is CASSYDFFNYGYTF. Written as DNA, the CDR3 is TGTGCCAGCAGTTACGACTTTTTCAACTATGGCTACACCTTC.

The CDR3 DNA follows: TGTGCCAGCAGTTTTTGGTCAGGCCCGGGCTACACCTTC. Its translation is CASSFWSGPGYTF. This chain uses TRBV28 with TRBJ1-2, with D hard to call. V was pared by 3 bases and J by 8 bases, with 13 bases between. The CDR3 spans 13 residues. CDR1 and CDR2 (germline): MDHEN, SYDVKM.